The clone carrying this T cell receptor (beta chain) was seen a single time. Its antigen remains unidentified. These data come from a study of shared clonotypes between healthy human individuals. Germline CDR1 LGHNA, CDR2 YSLEER. Deletions cut 3 bases from V and 14 bases from J, with 18 bases between. The CDR3 is made up of 13 amino acids. Method: immunoSEQ multiplex PCR; TCRdb's copy keeps in-frame clones and lacks some. The sample carries 2 million to 2.5 million clones, roughly 92% recorded once. The study, taken as a whole, reports: Among non-shared clonotypes, generation probabilities were lower than among those shared by all four donors.

The receptor's source is a man aged 18 to 29 in good health. Some clones in this sample may be carry-over from other donors' samples. V is TRBV4-3 and J is TRBJ2-3; possibly TRBD1 for D (7 bases). The sample comprised naive CD4+ T cells from PBMCs. Regarding subset: CD45RA+ positively selected. CDR3 DNA: TGCGCCAGCAGCCACGCGCCAGGGGGGCATACGTATTTT. This translates into CASSHAPGGHTYF.